This TCR beta chain was identified during a study of blood T cell repertoires in COVID-19. The overall study: Sites across the United States, Italy and Spain contributed samples from acute and convalescent COVID-19.

Produced via immunoSEQ multiplex PCR; TCRdb's table is partial and in-frame only. Altogether 350,000 to 550,000 clones are present, more than 80% being singletons, with the ten largest covering around 1.1%. V shed 6 bases and J shed 0 bases, with 19 bases lying between them. The CDR3 runs to 16 residues. The germline gives CDR1 SQVTM, CDR2 ANQGSEA. Those who participated ranged in age from about 18 to 89 years and resided in roughly 26 US areas. Input material: PBMCs or T cells enriched from blood (not recorded which). The chain uses TRBV29-1 and TRBJ2-3; a weak D match, TRBD2 (6 bases). The TCR comes from a man aged 30 to 45 who had recovered from COVID-19. CDR3 nucleotide sequence: TGCAGCGTCGCCCCAACGCTAGCGTCGAGCACAGATACGCAGTATTTT. Translated, it gives CSVAPTLASSTDTQYF.